The 21 T cell receptor beta chains in this list originate from one sample, sequenced in a study of CD8 T cells in ankylosing spondylitis. Study conclusions and caveats: A motif in TCR beta, a set of eight highly homologous variants, appeared characteristic of ankylosing spondylitis blood.

These receptors lack a known antigen. TCRdb re-called the 5' RACE reads through MiXCR, storing one row per CDR3 protein. The sample lists about 750,000 distinct CDR3 sequences; 15% to 20% were seen once. What was sequenced was blood, either unsorted or a sorted T cell fraction (not recorded which). The receptors were sampled from a male donor with ankylosing spondylitis.

This clonotype was picked up a small number of times. This chain joins TRBV20-1 and TRBJ2-3; D possibly corresponds to TRBD2 (5 bases). The CDR3 spans 14 residues. Trimming removed 0 bases at V and 5 bases at J, with 12 bases between. CDR1 DFQATT and CDR2 SNEGSKA come from the germline V gene (reference sequence). As DNA, the CDR3 is TGCAGTGCTAGAGATTGGCTAGCCCGAGATACGCAGTATTTT. It is translated as CSARDWLARDTQYF.

This clonotype was seen only a few times. The genes are TRBV5-5 and TRBJ2-7; 7 nucleotides align to TRBD1. Per the germline V gene, CDR1 is SGHKS and CDR2 is YYEKEE (reference sequence). The CDR3 loop spans 17 amino acids. V lost 0 bases to trimming and J lost 2 bases; unmatched junction nucleotides: 11. CDR3 residues: CASSLGGSGQATYEQYF. CDR3 sequence (DNA): TGTGCCAGCAGCTTGGGGGGATCTGGACAGGCTACCTACGAGCAGTACTTC.

The gene calls are TRBV4-1 and TRBJ2-7; TRBD2 aligns across 7 bases. With V trimmed by 1 base and J by 2 bases, 2 bases remained unmatched. Germline V lookup: CDR1 MGHRA, CDR2 YSYEKL. The CDR3 consists of 14 residues. The CDR3 is CASSQVGRTYEQYF. The DNA of the CDR3 is TGCGCCAGCAGCCAAGTCGGGAGGACCTACGAGCAGTACTTC.

The rearrangement links TRBV3-1 to TRBJ2-1; D is ambiguous. In germline, CDR1 is LGHDT, CDR2 YNNKEL (reference sequence). The CDR3 sequence is 14 residues long. Trimming removed 0 bases at V and 4 bases at J, with 7 bases between. CDR3 nucleotide sequence: TGTGCCAGCAGCCAAGAATCCGTTTACAATGAGCAGTTCTTC. Protein: CASSQESVYNEQFF.

This rearrangement joins TRBV7-3 to TRBJ1-6; tentative D call: TRBD1 (5 bases). Germline lookup yields CDR1 SGHTA and CDR2 FQGTGA. The CDR3 is 14 amino acids. Trimming removed 5 bases at V and 7 bases at J, with 12 bases between. The CDR3 protein is CASSQGSPNSPLHF. The CDR3 nucleotides read TGTGCCAGCAGCCAGGGTTCCCCGAATTCACCCCTCCACTTT.

This clonotype occurred a few times. This chain connects TRBV12-3 or TRBV12-4 to TRBJ2-7; D is uncertain. V dropped 5 bases and J dropped 5 bases, with 13 bases sitting between them. The CDR3 consists of 13 residues. The CDR3 spells CASSGPRIDEQYF. In DNA, the CDR3 is TGTGCCAGCAGTGGGCCCCGGATTGACGAGCAGTACTTC.

This clonotype was picked up one time. The chain employs TRBV19 and TRBJ1-5; D is undetermined. The CDR3 contains 13 residues. CDR1 and CDR2 from the germline V gene are LNHDA and SQIVND (reference sequence). V was trimmed by 7 bases and J by 3 bases, leaving 10 bases between them. The CDR3 sequence is CASTPHLNQPQHF. The DNA for the CDR3 is TGTGCCAGTACCCCCCACCTCAATCAGCCCCAGCATTTT.

This clonotype was counted a few times. The chain carries TRBV2 and TRBJ2-3; D is unresolved. Trimming took off 2 bases at V and 14 bases at J, with 17 bases between the two ends. Germline V gene sequence: CDR1 SNHLY, CDR2 FYNNEI. The CDR3 is made up of 13 amino acids. Here the CDR3 reads CASSEFERTPPYF. The DNA for the CDR3 is TGTGCCAGCAGTGAATTCGAGAGGACCCCCCCGTATTTT.

The chain couples TRBV29-1 to TRBJ1-2; D not certain. This CDR3 has 14 amino acids. Germline assignment: CDR1 SQVTM and CDR2 ANQGSEA. V lost 7 bases, J lost 4 bases, and 19 bases lay in between. The CDR3 is CSDLGPERTYGYTF. The CDR3 nucleotides are TGCAGCGACCTCGGACCCGAGCGAACCTATGGCTACACCTTC.

The chain recombines TRBV7-9 with TRBJ2-7; TRBD1 agrees at 7 bases. The CDR3 covers 15 residues. Germline CDR1 SEHNR, CDR2 FQNEAQ (reference sequence). Losses at the gene ends were 1 base for V and 5 bases for J; bases not matched to a gene: 8. In DNA, the CDR3 is TGTGCCAGCAGCTTAGGACAGGGATGGAAGGACGAGCAGTACTTC. Translation gives CASSLGQGWKDEQYF. Together with reference TRBV7-9 and TRBJ2-7, the CDR3 gives the full variable domain: DTGVSQNPRHKITKRGQNVTFRCDPISEHNRLYWYRQTLGQGPEFLTYFQNEAQLEKSRLLSDRFSAERPKGSFSTLEIQRTEQGDSAMYLCASSLGQGWKDEQYFGPGTRLTVT.

The CDR3 region has the DNA TGTGCCAGCAGCTTGGACGCCAGCCCAAAAATAGGTTCTAACACTGAAGCTTTCTTT. Its translation: CASSLDASPKIGSNTEAFF. The J gene is TRBJ1-1, the V gene TRBV5-6; D not certain. Germline V gene sequence: CDR1 SGHDT, CDR2 YYEEEE. Trimming pared 0 bases from V and 2 bases from J, leaving 23 bases between. This CDR3 is built from 19 residues.

J is TRBJ2-3 and V is TRBV7-9, with D tentatively TRBD1 (5 bases). V lost 5 bases, J lost 4 bases, and 13 bases lay in between. Germline CDR1 and CDR2: SEHNR and FQNEAQ (reference sequence). The CDR3 contains 14 residues. The CDR3: CASSPRQYPDTQYF. The CDR3 DNA follows: TGTGCCAGCAGCCCTAGACAGTATCCAGATACGCAGTATTTT.

The chain has TRBV20-1 and TRBJ2-2; TRBD2 agrees at 7 bases. Germline CDR1 is DFQATT and CDR2 is SNEGSKA (reference sequence). Trimming at V came to 0 bases and at J to 3 bases, leaving 7 bases not matched to a gene. This CDR3 is built from 16 residues. This CDR3 is CSARDWAGADTGELFF. Here the CDR3 DNA reads TGCAGTGCTAGAGATTGGGCGGGAGCGGACACCGGGGAGCTGTTTTTT.

This clonotype was seen a few times. DNA for the CDR3: TGTGCCAGCAGCTCCCGGGGGGTACGAGAGACCCAGTACTTC. This translates into CASSSRGVRETQYF. This rearrangement joins TRBV11-2 to TRBJ2-5, with TRBD2 matching 7 bases. CDR3 length equals 14 residues. V was pared by 4 bases and J by 4 bases, with 6 bases of the junction left unmatched. Per the germline V gene, CDR1 is SGHAT and CDR2 is FQNNGV.

The rearrangement uses TRBV12-3 or TRBV12-4 and TRBJ2-2; D is possibly TRBD2 (5 bases). CDR3 length equals 14 residues. Trimming cost V 6 bases and J 2 bases, with 10 bases left between them. CDR3: CASRIGLNTGELFF. CDR3 nucleotides: TGTGCCAGCAGGATCGGACTTAACACCGGGGAGCTGTTTTTT.

V gene TRBV20-1 combines with J gene TRBJ2-5; 8 bases align to TRBD2. This CDR3 spans 17 amino acids. The junction had 13 bases not matched to a gene; V was cut back by 2 bases and J by 2 bases. Germline-derived CDR1 and CDR2 are DFQATT and SNEGSKA (reference sequence). The CDR3 nucleotides read TGCAGTGCTAGACCCTGGCCAGCGGGAGTAGGGCAAGAGACCCAGTACTTC. This codes for CSARPWPAGVGQETQYF.

V usage is TRBV29-1 and J usage is TRBJ2-1, with 10 nucleotides matching TRBD2. Looked up from germline, CDR1 is SQVTM and CDR2 is ANQGSEA. J was trimmed by 6 bases and V by 7 bases; bases with no gene match: 9. This CDR3 is built from 14 residues. The CDR3 DNA reads TGCAGCGCCACTTCGGGGACTAGCGTCAATGAGCAGTTCTTC. This sequence encodes CSATSGTSVNEQFF.

This clonotype was counted a few times. J is TRBJ1-1 and V is TRBV6-1; no clear D. This CDR3 is built from 17 residues. Germline lookup yields CDR1 MNHNS and CDR2 SASEGT. Trimming stripped 0 bases from V and 0 bases from J, with 14 bases between. This CDR3 reads CASSEAFRAAMNTEAFF. The CDR3 bases are TGTGCCAGCAGTGAAGCTTTTAGGGCAGCTATGAACACTGAAGCTTTCTTT.

V usage is TRBV12-3 or TRBV12-4 and J usage is TRBJ1-1; D gene ambiguous. This CDR3 has 15 amino acids. Trimming removed 3 bases from V and 0 bases from J, with 11 bases in between. The CDR3 DNA follows: TGTGCCAGCAGTTTCCAATGGAGAATGAACACTGAAGCTTTCTTT. Translation gives CASSFQWRMNTEAFF.

This chain joins TRBV29-1 and TRBJ2-7; 7 bases are shared with TRBD1. Per germline, CDR1 SQVTM and CDR2 ANQGSEA. Losses at the gene ends were 6 bases for V and 3 bases for J; bases not matched to a gene: 11. This CDR3 contains 14 residues. The CDR3 here is CSVEKGQADYEQYF. The CDR3 DNA sequence: TGCAGCGTCGAAAAAGGACAGGCGGACTACGAGCAGTACTTC.

This clonotype was recorded a few times. The chain is built from TRBV6-2 or TRBV6-3 and TRBJ2-5; D is ambiguous. V lost 6 bases, J lost 0 bases, and 11 bases lay in between. CDR1 is MNHEY and CDR2 is SVGEGT in the germline V gene. This CDR3 comprises 14 residues. The CDR3 is CASSPTEYQETQYF. The CDR3 bases are TGTGCCAGCAGCCCCACGGAGTACCAAGAGACCCAGTACTTC.